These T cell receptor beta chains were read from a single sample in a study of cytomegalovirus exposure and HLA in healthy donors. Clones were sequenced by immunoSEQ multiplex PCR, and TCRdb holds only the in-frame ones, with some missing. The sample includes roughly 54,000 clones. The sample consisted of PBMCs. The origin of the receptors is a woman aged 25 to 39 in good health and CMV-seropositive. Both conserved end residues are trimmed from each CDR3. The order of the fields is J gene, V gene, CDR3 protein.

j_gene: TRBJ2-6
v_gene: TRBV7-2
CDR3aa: ASSLGGSSGANVLT

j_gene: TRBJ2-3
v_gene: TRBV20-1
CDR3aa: SARVTDTQY

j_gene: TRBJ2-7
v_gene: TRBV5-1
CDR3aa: ASSLVPGGREQY

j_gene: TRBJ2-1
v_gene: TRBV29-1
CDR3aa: SVLIWTSGNEQF

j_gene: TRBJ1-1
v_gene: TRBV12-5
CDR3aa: ASGLQGAENTEAF

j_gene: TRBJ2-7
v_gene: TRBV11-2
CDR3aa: ASSQERGAAYEQY

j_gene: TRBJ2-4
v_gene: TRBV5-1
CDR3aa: ASSEGEGKNIQY

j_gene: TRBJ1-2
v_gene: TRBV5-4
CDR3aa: ASSFGTGVGYT

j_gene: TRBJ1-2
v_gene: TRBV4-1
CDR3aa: ASSQGQYYGYT

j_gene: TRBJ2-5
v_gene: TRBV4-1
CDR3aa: ASRREGLVETQY

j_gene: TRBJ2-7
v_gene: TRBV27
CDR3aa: ASSPGVHEQY

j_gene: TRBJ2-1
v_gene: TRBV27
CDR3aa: ASSLGGGSYNEQF

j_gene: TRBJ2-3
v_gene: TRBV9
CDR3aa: ASSPVSDTQY

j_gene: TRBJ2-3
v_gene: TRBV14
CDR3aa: ASSLPGGDTDTQY

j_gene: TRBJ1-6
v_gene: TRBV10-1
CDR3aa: ASRADYNSPLH

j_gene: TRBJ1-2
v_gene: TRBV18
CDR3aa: ASSPLPGRVRMNYGYT

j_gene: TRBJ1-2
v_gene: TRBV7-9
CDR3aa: ASSPTGLNYGYT

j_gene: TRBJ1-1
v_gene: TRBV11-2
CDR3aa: ASSVPGVEAF

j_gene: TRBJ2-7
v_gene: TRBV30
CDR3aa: AWSLGLAGVYEQY

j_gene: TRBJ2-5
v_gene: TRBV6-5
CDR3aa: ASSYLETQY

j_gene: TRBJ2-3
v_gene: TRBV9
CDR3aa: ASSGRVWSTDTQY

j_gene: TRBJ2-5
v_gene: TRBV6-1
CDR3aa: ASSDPTGRETQY

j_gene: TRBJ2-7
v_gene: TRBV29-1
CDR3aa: SVVNRSFQQY

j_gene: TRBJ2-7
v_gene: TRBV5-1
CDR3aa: ASSYRTGRGYEQY

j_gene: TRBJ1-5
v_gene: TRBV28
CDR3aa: ASRRYSNQPQH

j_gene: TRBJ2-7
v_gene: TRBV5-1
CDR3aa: ASSLVPGGQYEQY

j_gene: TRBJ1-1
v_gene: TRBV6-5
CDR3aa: ASSPDRGQFTEAF

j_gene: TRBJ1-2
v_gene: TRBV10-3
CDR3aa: AISERTDLDGYT

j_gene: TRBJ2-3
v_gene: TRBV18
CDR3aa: ASSPAADTQY

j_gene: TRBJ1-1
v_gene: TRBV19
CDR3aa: ASSIDAQEAF

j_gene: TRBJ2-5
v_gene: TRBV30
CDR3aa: AWSEQGAEETQY

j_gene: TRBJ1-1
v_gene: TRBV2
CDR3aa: ASSEQGYEAF

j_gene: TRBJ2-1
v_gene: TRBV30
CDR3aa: AWNSGRSYNNEQF

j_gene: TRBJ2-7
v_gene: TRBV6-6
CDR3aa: ASSFGLAGYEQY

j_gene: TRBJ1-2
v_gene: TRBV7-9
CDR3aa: ASSVGWTDPRYGYT

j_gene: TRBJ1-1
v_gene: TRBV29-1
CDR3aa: SVEKSGWMNTEAF

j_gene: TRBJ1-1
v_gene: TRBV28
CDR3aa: ASSQGAEAF

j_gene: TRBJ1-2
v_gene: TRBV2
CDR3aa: ASSGTGTWGYT

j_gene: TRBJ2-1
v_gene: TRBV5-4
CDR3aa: ASSYQRGDNEQF

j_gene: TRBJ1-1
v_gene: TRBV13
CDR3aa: ARSPRTGYTEAF

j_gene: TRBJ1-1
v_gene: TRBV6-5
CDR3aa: ASGPGNTEAF

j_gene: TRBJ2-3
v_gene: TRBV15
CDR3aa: ATSRKAGDTQY

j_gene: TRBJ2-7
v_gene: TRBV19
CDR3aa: ASSRGGGSVYEQY

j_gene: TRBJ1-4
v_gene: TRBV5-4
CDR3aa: ASSSPLEKLF

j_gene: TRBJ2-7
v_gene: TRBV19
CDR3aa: ASSIRPSDPYEQY

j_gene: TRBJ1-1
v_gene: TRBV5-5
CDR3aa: ASREDLNTEAF

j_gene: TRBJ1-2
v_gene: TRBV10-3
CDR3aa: AISESPGEDSWSGYT

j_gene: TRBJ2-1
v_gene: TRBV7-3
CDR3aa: ASSLKGTGLYNEQF

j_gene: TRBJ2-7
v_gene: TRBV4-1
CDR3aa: ASSQVQGLGDEQY

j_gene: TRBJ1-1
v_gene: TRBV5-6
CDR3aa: ASRRGSTEAF

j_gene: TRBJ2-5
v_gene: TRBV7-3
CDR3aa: ASSADYGRWETQY